Following are 11 T cell receptor beta chains from one sample sequenced in a study of T cells of healthy individuals. TCRdb itself ran the 5' RACE reads through MiXCR, one entry per CDR3 protein. The sample lists 40,000 to 60,000 distinct CDR3 sequences, approximately 15% seen once, with 16% in the top ten. The receptors originated from a human donor in good health.

V usage is TRBV12-3 or TRBV12-4 and J usage is TRBJ2-7; D uncertain. The CDR3 consists of 14 residues. Trimming left V 7 bases short and J 1 base short, with 14 bases between. CDR3 DNA sequence: TGTGCCAGCAAGGTTATAGAAACATCCTACGAGCAGTACTTC. This encodes CASKVIETSYEQYF.

The chain combines TRBV20-1 with TRBJ2-1; D not resolved. Deletions cut 2 bases from V and 3 bases from J, with 11 bases between. The CDR3 is 14 residues long. Germline V gene sequence: CDR1 DFQATT, CDR2 SNEGSKA (reference sequence). The CDR3 spells CSARPVNIYNEQFF. The CDR3 coding sequence is TGCAGTGCTAGACCAGTGAATATCTACAATGAGCAGTTCTTC.

This clonotype was recorded a few times. The genes are TRBV18 and TRBJ1-4; D call uncertain. This CDR3 spans 14 amino acids. Germline assignment: CDR1 KGHSH and CDR2 LQKENI. Trimming left V 2 bases short and J 8 bases short, with 12 bases between. CDR3 sequence reads: CASSPTGIGEKLFF. The CDR3 DNA sequence: TGTGCCAGCTCACCAACGGGGATTGGCGAAAAACTGTTTTTT.

This clonotype has more than one count but fewer than ten. The genes are TRBV6-1 and TRBJ1-4; the D is unclear. CDR1 is MNHNS, CDR2 SASEGT, per germline. The CDR3 contains 13 residues. The V end lost 3 bases, the J end lost 10 bases, and 12 bases lay between the germline ends. In DNA form, the CDR3 reads TGTGCCAGCAGTGATGCCCCGGAGACAAAACTGTTTTTT. Its protein product is CASSDAPETKLFF.

The chain employs TRBV2 and TRBJ2-2, with a possible D match to TRBD2 (6 bases). Trimming took off 7 bases at V and 2 bases at J, with 11 bases between the two ends. This CDR3 region has 14 residues. Germline-derived CDR1 and CDR2 are SNHLY and FYNNEI. The DNA for the CDR3 is TGTGCCAGCACGGCCGGGAGAAACACCGGGGAGCTGTTTTTT. This translates into CASTAGRNTGELFF.

This clonotype showed up just a few times. The rearrangement uses TRBV4-2 and TRBJ1-6; D is unclear. V was pared by 1 base and J by 5 bases, with 12 bases between. The CDR3 spans 16 residues. In germline, CDR1 is LGHNA, CDR2 YNFKEQ. CDR3 nucleotides: TGTGCCAGCAGCCAAGGGGAGACCCGAAATAATTCACCCCTCCACTTT. Residues: CASSQGETRNNSPLHF.

The chain combines TRBV5-4 with TRBJ2-5; weak D call: TRBD2 (5 bases). This CDR3 is built from 14 residues. Trimming took off 3 bases at V and 1 base at J, with 10 bases between the two ends. Per germline, CDR1 SGHNT and CDR2 YYREEE (reference sequence). CDR3 residues: CASSYGLGQETQYF. The CDR3 region has the DNA TGTGCCAGCAGCTATGGACTGGGCCAAGAGACCCAGTACTTC.

This clonotype was seen only a few times. The chain employs TRBV30 and TRBJ2-7; D is perhaps TRBD1 (5 bases). Germline loops: CDR1 GTSNPN, CDR2 SVGIG (reference sequence). The V gene lost 5 bases and the J gene lost 6 bases, with 14 bases spanning the gap. This CDR3 spans 12 amino acids. The CDR3 sequence is CAWSRVRGEQYF. The CDR3 DNA follows: TGTGCCTGGTCCAGGGTAAGAGGCGAGCAGTACTTC.

This clonotype was counted many times. The chain uses TRBV20-1 and TRBJ1-5; 7 nucleotides match TRBD1. Looked up from germline, CDR1 is DFQATT and CDR2 is SNEGSKA (reference sequence). V dropped 5 bases and J dropped 2; count of bases not matched to a gene: 15. The CDR3 extends over 17 amino acids. The CDR3 loop is CSAVRDSLLIGNQPQHF. The CDR3 DNA reads TGCAGTGCTGTCCGGGACAGCCTTCTAATCGGCAATCAGCCCCAGCATTTT.

This clonotype was recorded at least ten times. The chain is built from TRBV25-1 and TRBJ2-1; D not certain. The CDR3 runs to 14 residues. CDR1 MGHDK and CDR2 SYGVNS come from the germline V gene. Trimming cost V 6 bases and J 6 bases, with 15 bases left between them. This CDR3 reads CASRDGTSLNEQFF. The CDR3 DNA sequence: TGTGCCAGCAGGGACGGAACTTCACTCAATGAGCAGTTCTTC.

There are a few counts of this clonotype. The chain is built from TRBV2 and TRBJ2-7; D remains ambiguous. Germline V gene sequence: CDR1 SNHLY, CDR2 FYNNEI. V was cut by 3 bases and J by 4 bases, with 13 bases left in between. CDR3 size: 14 residues. CDR3 region: CASSESVELYEQYF. CDR3 DNA sequence: TGTGCCAGCAGTGAGTCCGTGGAGCTGTACGAGCAGTACTTC.